The 26 T cell receptor beta chains presented below share a single source sample, sequenced in a study of blood T cell repertoires in COVID-19. Sequenced by immunoSEQ multiplex PCR; TCRdb stores in-frame clones only, minus some. The table records approximately 130,000 clones, 87% of them present only once. The sequenced sample was peripheral blood. These TCRs come from a man aged 50-60 years with active COVID-19.

This clone was seen a single time. V and J are TRBV7-9 and TRBJ1-1, with 7 positions matching TRBD1. The CDR3 totals 14 residues. With V trimmed by 4 bases and J by 1 base, 3 bases remained unmatched. CDR1 is SEHNR and CDR2 is FQNEAQ in the germline V gene (reference sequence). The CDR3 sequence is CASSSGQPNTEAFF. CDR3 in DNA: TGTGCCAGCAGCTCGGGACAGCCGAACACTGAAGCTTTCTTT.

This clone is a singleton in its sample. This CDR3 is also generated by other DNA sequences in the sample. V and J are TRBV7-2 and TRBJ2-5; 8 bases are shared with TRBD2. The germline gives CDR1 SGHTA, CDR2 FQGNSA. The CDR3 is made up of 14 amino acids. The V segment lost 4 bases and the J segment 4 bases; nucleotides outside the gene matches: 5. In DNA form, the CDR3 reads TGTGCCAGCAGCTCCGGGGGGGCAGGAGAGACCCAGTACTTC. This translates into CASSSGGAGETQYF. Filled out from reference TRBV7-2 and TRBJ2-5, the complete variable domain reads GAGVSQSPSNKVTEKGKDVELRCDPISGHTALYWYRQSLGQGLEFLIYFQGNSAPDKSGLPSDRFSAERTGGSVSTLTIQRTQQEDSAVYLCASSSGGAGETQYFGPGTRLLVL.

The chain employs TRBV2 and TRBJ2-7; the D gene is possibly TRBD1 (6 bases). Germline V gives CDR1 SNHLY, CDR2 FYNNEI. The CDR3 loop spans 15 amino acids. The germline V and J ends were trimmed by 6 bases and 2 bases, with 17 bases remaining between them. The CDR3 DNA is TGTGCCAGCAGCCTCACAGGGTTTGGGGCCTACGAGCAGTACTTC. Protein product: CASSLTGFGAYEQYF.

The chain employs TRBV10-3 and TRBJ1-2; 10 nucleotides match TRBD1. The germline V gene encodes CDR1 ENHRY and CDR2 SYGVKD. The ends lost 2 bases at V and 2 bases at J; junction bases unmatched: 2. The CDR3 totals 15 residues. The CDR3: CAISEGTGANYGYTF. Here the CDR3 DNA reads TGTGCCATCAGTGAGGGGACAGGGGCGAACTATGGCTACACCTTC.

The V gene is TRBV6-5, the J gene TRBJ1-2; 7 bases match TRBD1. V lost 6 bases, J lost 8 bases, and 12 bases stayed unmatched. Per the germline V gene, CDR1 is MNHEY and CDR2 is SVGAGI. CDR3 size: 14 residues. The CDR3 DNA is TGTGCCAGCAGACCCAGGGGGGAAATTGAAGGCTACACCTTC. This sequence encodes CASRPRGEIEGYTF.

The rearrangement links TRBV6-5 to TRBJ1-2; D gene ambiguous. This CDR3 is built from 12 residues. Deletions cut 2 bases from V and 2 bases from J, with 3 bases between. Germline CDR1 and CDR2: MNHEY and SVGAGI. The CDR3 DNA sequence: TGTGCCAGCAGTTACGGCAACTATGGCTACACCTTC. Translating gives CASSYGNYGYTF.

The chain carries TRBV5-1 and TRBJ1-1, with 7 bases that match TRBD1. The CDR3 covers 14 residues. The germline V gene has CDR1 SGHRS and CDR2 YFSETQ. V shed 4 bases, J shed 6 bases, and the junction held 9 bases outside the gene matches. The CDR3 spells CASSRTGPGAEAFF. The CDR3, as DNA: TGCGCCAGCAGCCGGACAGGCCCCGGGGCTGAAGCTTTCTTT.

The rearrangement uses TRBV9 and TRBJ2-2, with TRBD2 as a possible D gene (6 bases). From germline, CDR1 is SGDLS and CDR2 YYNGEE. With 4 bases removed from V and 12 bases from J, the gap between germline ends came to 22 bases. The CDR3 is 15 residues long. The chain's CDR3 is CASSPRGLGEAKLFF. The DNA of the CDR3 is TGTGCCAGCAGCCCCCGGGGGTTGGGGGAAGCTAAGCTGTTTTTT.

This chain connects TRBV5-4 to TRBJ2-5; TRBD2 is a possible D gene (5 bases). V lost 9 bases, J lost 0 bases, and 18 bases lay in between. Germline lookup yields CDR1 SGHNT and CDR2 YYREEE (reference sequence). The CDR3 is 15 residues long. The CDR3 is CATSLGGQYQETQYF. CDR3 nucleotide sequence: TGTGCCACCTCCCTGGGCGGGCAATACCAAGAGACCCAGTACTTC.

This chain links TRBV11-2 with TRBJ1-3; D remains unclear. V was pared by 5 bases and J by 3 bases, with 5 bases between. This CDR3 spans 12 amino acids. Germline CDR1 reads SGHAT; CDR2 reads FQNNGV. The DNA for the CDR3 is TGTGCCAGCAGCCCGGGTGGAAACACCATATATTTT. Translated, it gives CASSPGGNTIYF.

This chain uses TRBV5-4 with TRBJ2-5, with a tentative D call TRBD1 (9 bases). The CDR3 has 16 residues. From germline, CDR1 is SGHNT and CDR2 YYREEE (reference sequence). Trimming took 3 bases from V and 5 from J, leaving 20 bases between them. CDR3 protein: CASSSGGGTGLETQYF. CDR3 coding DNA: TGTGCCAGCAGCTCCGGGGGGGGGACAGGGCTGGAGACCCAGTACTTC.

The chain employs TRBV19 and TRBJ1-1; the D gene is possibly TRBD1 (6 bases). Germline lookup yields CDR1 LNHDA and CDR2 SQIVND (reference sequence). V was shortened by 2 bases and J by 1 base, with 11 bases between the two germline ends. The CDR3 is 15 residues long. The CDR3 is CASSISGRGNTEAFF. The CDR3 DNA is TGTGCCAGTAGTATATCCGGCAGGGGGAACACTGAAGCTTTCTTT.

The J gene is TRBJ2-1, the V gene TRBV11-2; tentatively, D is TRBD2 (6 bases). The ends were cut back, 1 base at V and 0 bases at J, with 7 bases in the middle. Germline V gives CDR1 SGHAT, CDR2 FQNNGV. The CDR3 is 15 amino acids. As DNA, the CDR3 is TGTGCCAGCAGCTTAGGACTAGTCTCCTACAATGAGCAGTTCTTC. This gives the protein CASSLGLVSYNEQFF.

The chain recombines TRBV10-2 with TRBJ2-5, with D maybe TRBD2 (7 bases). Between the trimmed V and J ends, which lost 10 bases and 4 bases, there was a span of 16 bases. Germline-derived CDR1 and CDR2 are WSHSY and SAAADI. The CDR3 length is 13 residues. In DNA, the CDR3 is TGCGCCATTTCGGGGGGCCCCCTAGAGACCCAGTACTTC. This gives the protein CAISGGPLETQYF.

The V gene is TRBV2, the J gene TRBJ2-7; D remains ambiguous. From germline, CDR1 is SNHLY and CDR2 FYNNEI. V lost 6 bases and J lost 0, with 9 bases in between. CDR3 length: 13 residues. CDR3 loop: CASSLFSSYEQYF. In DNA form, the CDR3 reads TGTGCCAGCAGCCTTTTCAGCTCCTACGAGCAGTACTTC.

In DNA form, the CDR3 reads TGTGCCAGTAGTTCGCGGTCGCTACGACGGCCCGAGTACGGCAATCAGCCCCAGCATTTT. Protein product: CASSSRSLRRPEYGNQPQHF. The V gene is TRBV19, the J gene TRBJ1-5; D unresolved. Between the trimmed V and J ends, which lost 5 bases and 2 bases, there was a span of 28 bases. This CDR3 comprises 20 residues. In germline, CDR1 is LNHDA, CDR2 SQIVND (reference sequence).

The chain links TRBV5-1 to TRBJ1-1, with 7 nucleotides matching TRBD1. J lost 1 base, V lost 3 bases, and 12 bases had no gene match. CDR3 length: 17 amino acids. From germline, CDR1 is SGHRS and CDR2 YFSETQ. The CDR3 coding sequence is TGCGCCAGCAGCTACTACAGGGGAACAGAAAGGAACACTGAAGCTTTCTTT. Translated: CASSYYRGTERNTEAFF.

In regard to this clone: The sample contains more than one DNA sequence encoding this CDR3. CDR3 residues: CSVEDGGYTEAFF. In nucleotides, the CDR3 is TGCAGCGTTGAAGATGGAGGTTACACTGAAGCTTTCTTT. V gene TRBV29-1 combines with J gene TRBJ1-1; no definite D call. V was shortened by 0 bases and J by 3 bases, with 8 bases between the two germline ends. There are 13 residues in the CDR3. Germline values: CDR1 SQVTM, CDR2 ANQGSEA.

The rearrangement joins TRBV7-6 to TRBJ2-3, with 11 bases lining up with TRBD2. CDR1 is SGHVS and CDR2 is FNYEAQ in the germline V gene. The CDR3 covers 16 residues. The ends lost 5 bases at V and 3 bases at J; junction bases unmatched: 7. The CDR3 reads CASSPRASGGTDTQYF. DNA of the CDR3: TGTGCCAGCAGCCCCCGCGCTAGCGGGGGGACAGATACGCAGTATTTT.

The chain carries TRBV5-6 and TRBJ2-7, with TRBD2 identical over 8 bases. J was trimmed by 3 bases and V by 4 bases; bases with no gene match: 9. Per the germline V gene, CDR1 is SGHDT and CDR2 is YYEEEE. CDR3 length: 15 amino acids. CDR3 sequence: CASSAGGREIYEQYF. The CDR3, as DNA: TGTGCCAGCAGCGCGGGGGGAAGGGAAATCTACGAGCAGTACTTC. Using reference TRBV5-6 and TRBJ2-7 for the parts outside the CDR3, the full variable domain is DAGVTQSPTHLIKTRGQQVTLRCSPKSGHDTVSWYQQALGQGPQFIFQYYEEEERQRGNFPDRFSGHQFPNYSSELNVNALLLGDSALYLCASSAGGREIYEQYFGPGTRLTVT.

The chain carries TRBV25-1 and TRBJ1-6, with TRBD1 as a possible D gene (6 bases). Trimming took off 1 base at V and 7 bases at J, with 11 bases between the two ends. CDR1 and CDR2 from the germline V gene are MGHDK and SYGVNS. This CDR3 is built from 15 residues. CDR3 DNA sequence: TGTGCCAGCAGTGAATTGGTCAGGGGCAATTCACCCCTCCACTTT. Residues: CASSELVRGNSPLHF.

The genes are TRBV9 and TRBJ1-1, with D hard to call. Trimming removed 3 bases from V and 2 bases from J, with 17 bases in between. Germline CDR1 is SGDLS and CDR2 is YYNGEE. This CDR3 has 16 amino acids. The CDR3 DNA is TGTGCCAGCAGCGCTTGGCCCCTGACGGGAAACACTGAAGCTTTCTTT. It translates to CASSAWPLTGNTEAFF.

This chain links TRBV19 with TRBJ1-2; TRBD1 matches at 10 bases. V lost 5 bases, J lost 10 bases, and 10 bases stayed unmatched. CDR1 and CDR2 (germline): LNHDA, SQIVND (reference sequence). The CDR3 runs 14 residues. The CDR3: CASSPGTGVAFYTF. CDR3 bases: TGTGCCAGTAGTCCTGGGACAGGGGTCGCCTTCTACACCTTC.

The chain carries TRBV27 and TRBJ2-5; tentatively, D is TRBD2 (6 bases). CDR3 size: 16 residues. The V end lost 0 bases, the J end lost 5 bases, and 16 bases lay between the germline ends. The germline V gene encodes CDR1 MNHEY and CDR2 SMNVEV (reference sequence). CDR3 in amino acids: CASSLSNKGLKETQYF. In nucleotides, the CDR3 is TGTGCCAGCAGTTTATCGAATAAGGGACTCAAGGAGACCCAGTACTTC.

This chain links TRBV4-1 with TRBJ2-1; TRBD1 matches 7 bases. Germline V gene sequence: CDR1 MGHRA, CDR2 YSYEKL. V gave up 3 bases and J gave up 7 bases; unmatched junction bases: 15. This CDR3 has 17 residues. Here the CDR3 DNA reads TGCGCCAGCAGCCATGGGATTAGACAGGGCGGTCGGAATGAGCAGTTCTTC. Protein: CASSHGIRQGGRNEQFF.

V is TRBV4-2 and J is TRBJ2-1; D gene unclear. CDR3 length: 16 amino acids. The V gene's germline CDR1 is LGHNA and CDR2 YNFKEQ. Trimming pared 0 bases from V and 1 base from J, leaving 10 bases between. The CDR3: CASSQDWSKSYNEQFF. CDR3 bases: TGTGCCAGCAGCCAAGATTGGAGCAAATCCTACAATGAGCAGTTCTTC.